This entry features one T cell receptor (beta chain) sequence. This clonotype was seen a handful of times. This receptor's antigen is unknown. It has no much larger one-base neighbor in the sample; base qualities were not kept. This specimen belongs to a study of T cell repertoires in cytomegalovirus infection (dated by TCRdb to between 2018 and 2021). Some background on the complete study: Donor HLA type was relevant to the analysis, as public TCR beta signatures indicated carriage of CMV infection together with the matching HLA type.

TCRdb names Illumina HiSeq 1500 as the instrument used. TCRdb itself trimmed the public reads at Q25 with fastp, ran MiXCR and retained productive beta chains. Each CDR3 protein appears once, grouped with its most common genes and DNA. A total of around 300,000 distinct CDR3 sequences appear in this sample, about 23% of them only once. About 15% of the sample goes to the ten largest clones. V trim: 3 bases; J trim: 7 bases; unmatched bases: 21. From the germline V gene (reference sequence), CDR1 is MNHEY and CDR2 is SMNVEV. Taken from cysteine to phenylalanine, the CDR3 has 19 residues. Only the CDR3 part of the read is kept: 57 bases, read in frame from the first base. Broad study findings and their caveats: Cumulative frequency of public TCR beta family members discriminated carriers of CMV infection plus the relevant HLA type in this cohort and an independent approximately 350-donor cohort. The ex vivo response was dominated by HLA-C-restricted CMV-specific TCR beta clonotypes, which also provided the single most frequent clonotype in two of eight donors.

The clonotype was recovered from a human donor in good health (CMV status not recorded). Some clones in this sample may be carry-over from other donors' samples. The sequenced sample consisted of PBMCs. Recombination linked TRBV27 to TRBJ1-2, and TRBD1 matches 9 of the central bases. The CDR3 in this case is CASSFYSGNRGLGMGGYTF. The bases are TGTGCCAGCAGTTTTTACTCCGGGAACAGGGGGCTGGGAATGGGTGGCTACACCTTC.